The 27 T cell receptor beta chains below come from one sample, sequenced in a study of blood T cell repertoires in COVID-19. Clones were read by immunoSEQ multiplex PCR, and TCRdb kept only the in-frame ones, dropping some. The sample holds 360,000 or so clones, about 90% seen once. The material sequenced was PBMCs or T cells enriched from blood (not recorded which). The receptors come from a woman aged 30 to 39 who had recovered from COVID-19.

This rearrangement joins TRBV20-1 to TRBJ2-7, with D perhaps matching TRBD1 (5 bases). V lost 3 bases and J lost 4, with 16 bases in between. Germline V gene lookup returns CDR1 DFQATT and CDR2 SNEGSKA (reference sequence). The CDR3 runs 14 residues. Written as DNA, the CDR3 is TGCAGTGCTAGTGCAGGCTGGAAGGGGTACGAGCAGTACTTC. Translation: CSASAGWKGYEQYF.

The chain has TRBV5-1 and TRBJ1-5; a weak D match, TRBD1 (5 bases). With 0 bases removed from V and 5 bases from J, the gap between germline ends came to 9 bases. CDR3 length: 14 residues. Germline CDR1 reads SGHRS; CDR2 reads YFSETQ. In DNA form, the CDR3 reads TGCGCCAGCAGCTTGGACGGGGGTTATCAGCCCCAGCATTTT. It encodes CASSLDGGYQPQHF.

Comments on this clone: Other DNA sequences within the sample encode an identical CDR3. The rearrangement uses TRBV19 and TRBJ1-1, with a tentative D call TRBD1 (6 bases). The V end lost 3 bases, the J end lost 4 bases, and 9 bases lay between the germline ends. The CDR3 has 13 amino acids. CDR1 is LNHDA and CDR2 is SQIVND in the germline V gene (reference sequence). The chain's CDR3 is CASSIQGGTEAFF. CDR3 bases: TGTGCCAGTAGTATTCAAGGGGGCACTGAAGCTTTCTTT.

The chain uses TRBV4-3 and TRBJ2-1; 9 bases match TRBD1. Trimming cost V 0 bases and J 8 bases; bases outside gene matches: 8. Germline lookup yields CDR1 LGHNA and CDR2 YSLEER. This CDR3 is 16 amino acids long. The CDR3 spells CASSQDHGTGLYEQFF. As DNA, the CDR3 is TGCGCCAGCAGCCAAGATCACGGGACAGGGTTATATGAGCAGTTCTTC.

This chain links TRBV11-2 with TRBJ2-7, with D possibly TRBD2 on 5 matching bases. Trimming cost V 5 bases and J 4 bases, with 18 bases left between them. Per germline, CDR1 SGHAT and CDR2 FQNNGV. This CDR3 spans 15 amino acids. CDR3 sequence: CASSPYSSPGYEQYF. The CDR3 DNA follows: TGTGCCAGCAGCCCTTACAGCTCCCCGGGGTACGAGCAGTACTTC.

The V call is TRBV30, the J call TRBJ2-3, with TRBD1 matching over 10 bases. After removal of 2 bases from V and 3 bases from J, the junction contained 2 bases not matched to a gene. Looked up from germline, CDR1 is GTSNPN and CDR2 is SVGIG (reference sequence). The CDR3 has 14 amino acids. CDR3 in DNA: TGTGCCTGGAGTCGGACAGGGGGAACAGATACGCAGTATTTT. Its translation is CAWSRTGGTDTQYF.

The chain carries TRBV30 and TRBJ2-7; a weak D match, TRBD2 (5 bases). The length of the CDR3 is 13 residues. The V end lost 1 base, the J end lost 3 bases, and 10 bases lay between the germline ends. In germline, CDR1 is GTSNPN, CDR2 SVGIG (reference sequence). The CDR3 loop is CAWSGADGYEQYF. The CDR3 nucleotides are TGTGCCTGGAGTGGAGCGGACGGCTACGAGCAGTACTTC.

CDR3 nucleotides: TGTGCCACCAGCAGGCGGGGATCTGAGTATGGCTACACCTTC. It is translated as CATSRRGSEYGYTF. The chain uses TRBV15 and TRBJ1-2; D gene unclear. The V and J ends lost 3 bases and 5 bases respectively, with 13 bases between them. CDR1 is LNHNV, CDR2 YYDKDF, per germline (reference sequence). This CDR3 spans 14 amino acids.

The genes are TRBV4-1 and TRBJ1-1; no clear D. V was pared by 3 bases and J by 1 base, with 12 bases between. Germline V CDR1 and CDR2: MGHRA, YSYEKL. CDR3 length: 15 amino acids. The CDR3 DNA sequence: TGCGCCAGCAGCCATCAGCCAGGATGGAACACTGAAGCTTTCTTT. As protein: CASSHQPGWNTEAFF.

This clone was found once. As DNA, the CDR3 is TGTGCCAGCAGTGACCGGGGTATAGACACCATATATTTT. Translated, it gives CASSDRGIDTIYF. The genes are TRBV2 and TRBJ1-3, with D hard to call. Germline loops: CDR1 SNHLY, CDR2 FYNNEI. The CDR3 spans 13 residues. Between the trimmed V and J ends, which lost 3 bases and 8 bases, there was a span of 11 bases.

In this sample, this clone turned up once. The chain has TRBV7-9 and TRBJ2-1, with D hard to call. V was clipped by 1 base and J by 4 bases, with 5 bases between them. Germline assignment: CDR1 SEHNR and CDR2 FQNEAQ (reference sequence). The CDR3 spans 13 residues. DNA for the CDR3: TGTGCCAGCAGCTTAGTACAGTACAATGAGCAGTTCTTC. Protein sequence: CASSLVQYNEQFF.

The genes are TRBV20-1 and TRBJ1-2; D is uncertain. Trimming left V 6 bases short and J 10 bases short, with 15 bases between. Per the germline V gene, CDR1 is DFQATT and CDR2 is SNEGSKA (reference sequence). This CDR3 contains 11 residues. CDR3 residues: CSATRELSYTF. DNA of the CDR3: TGCAGTGCGACGAGGGAGCTTTCCTACACCTTC.

The chain links TRBV12-3 or TRBV12-4 to TRBJ1-1; the D gene is possibly TRBD1 (5 bases). The V end was cut by 2 bases, the J end by 8 bases, with 9 bases between. This CDR3 has 12 amino acids. The CDR3 region is CASSLLGQEAFF. DNA of the CDR3: TGTGCCAGCAGTTTATTGGGGCAAGAAGCTTTCTTT.

This chain joins TRBV3-1 (or the pseudogene TRBV3-2) and TRBJ2-2, with 7 bases lining up with TRBD2. Germline V gives CDR1 LGHDT, CDR2 YNNKEL (reference sequence). V shed 4 bases, J shed 4 bases, and the junction held 9 bases outside the gene matches. This CDR3 is 16 amino acids long. DNA of the CDR3: TGTGCCAGCAGCCCAAGGGAGGGCCTTGGCACCGGGGAGCTGTTTTTT. Amino acids: CASSPREGLGTGELFF.

The genes are TRBV4-1 and TRBJ2-1; a possible D gene is TRBD2 (6 bases). The CDR3 is made up of 15 amino acids. Looked up from germline, CDR1 is MGHRA and CDR2 is YSYEKL. V lost 0 bases and J 12 bases, leaving 18 bases between the germline ends. In nucleotides, the CDR3 is TGCGCCAGCAGCCAAGAGGGACTCAACCCCGTCGGGCAGTTCTTC. Translated: CASSQEGLNPVGQFF.

The chain uses TRBV9 and TRBJ2-7; 7 bases agree with TRBD1. CDR3 length: 14 amino acids. With 4 bases clipped from V and 2 bases from J, the junction kept 6 bases outside the gene matches. Looked up from germline, CDR1 is SGDLS and CDR2 is YYNGEE. Here the CDR3 reads CASSSTGTAYEQYF. In nucleotides, the CDR3 is TGTGCCAGCAGCTCCACCGGGACAGCCTACGAGCAGTACTTC.

This clone has just a few counts. The chain combines TRBV19 with TRBJ2-6; D possibly corresponds to TRBD1 (5 bases). Trimming took 8 bases from V and 2 from J, leaving 13 bases between them. The germline gives CDR1 LNHDA, CDR2 SQIVND (reference sequence). The CDR3 runs 15 residues. The CDR3 sequence: CASSLGATGANVLTF. The CDR3 DNA reads as TGTGCCAGTTCCCTAGGGGCGACTGGGGCCAACGTCCTGACTTTC.

The chain couples TRBV18 to TRBJ1-2, with unresolved D. This CDR3 comprises 15 residues. Germline assignment: CDR1 KGHSH and CDR2 LQKENI. With 3 bases removed from V and 0 bases from J, the gap between germline ends came to 11 bases. The chain's CDR3 is CASSPYSSANYGYTF. The CDR3 nucleotides read TGTGCCAGCTCACCCTACTCGAGTGCTAACTATGGCTACACCTTC.

The V gene is TRBV5-6, the J gene TRBJ2-5, with a tentative D call TRBD1 (6 bases). The V end lost 4 bases, the J end lost 5 bases, and 21 bases lay between the germline ends. Germline-derived CDR1 and CDR2 are SGHDT and YYEEEE. This CDR3 spans 16 amino acids. Written as DNA, the CDR3 is TGTGCCAGCAGCATGGTCCAGGGGAACCCTGTGGAGACCCAGTACTTC. This translates into CASSMVQGNPVETQYF.

V usage is TRBV6-1 and J usage is TRBJ2-1, with D hard to call. Per germline, CDR1 MNHNS and CDR2 SASEGT. V lost 4 bases and J 3 bases, leaving 16 bases between the germline ends. The CDR3 is 16 amino acids. DNA of the CDR3: TGTGCCAGCAGTGTCCTATCGAGGATATACTACAATGAGCAGTTCTTC. As protein: CASSVLSRIYYNEQFF.

The rearrangement joins TRBV30 to TRBJ2-1; 12 nucleotides agree with TRBD2. The V gene's germline CDR1 is GTSNPN and CDR2 SVGIG (reference sequence). This CDR3 comprises 17 residues. V lost 7 bases to trimming and J lost 0 bases; unmatched junction nucleotides: 10. The CDR3 loop is CASKGLAGGSSYNEQFF. Here the CDR3 DNA reads TGTGCCTCCAAAGGTCTAGCGGGGGGGAGCTCCTACAATGAGCAGTTCTTC.

The chain uses TRBV27 and TRBJ2-5; 13 bases agree with TRBD2. CDR3 length: 15 residues. V was pared by 4 bases and J by 5 bases, with 4 bases of the junction left unmatched. Germline values: CDR1 MNHEY, CDR2 SMNVEV (reference sequence). The CDR3: CASSSGTSGKETQYF. Written as DNA, the CDR3 is TGTGCCAGCAGTTCAGGGACTAGCGGGAAGGAGACCCAGTACTTC.

This clone appeared once. The V call is TRBV5-4, the J call TRBJ2-7; 9 positions match TRBD1. Germline V gene sequence: CDR1 SGHNT, CDR2 YYREEE (reference sequence). The CDR3 spans 15 residues. Trimming at V came to 4 bases and at J to 3 bases, leaving 8 bases not matched to a gene. This CDR3 is CASSSTGTGRYEQYF. The CDR3 nucleotides are TGTGCCAGCAGCAGTACCGGGACAGGGCGCTACGAGCAGTACTTC.

This clone appeared once. The chain recombines TRBV6-5 with TRBJ2-7; 7 bases fit TRBD1. This CDR3 spans 13 amino acids. V shed 7 bases and J 9 bases; nucleotides not matched to a gene: 12. CDR1 is MNHEY and CDR2 is SVGAGI in the germline V gene. For the CDR3, the DNA is TGTGCCAGCATGTATCGGGACAGTCCTGGGCAGTACTTC. It translates to CASMYRDSPGQYF.

This clone was seen just once. V usage is TRBV6-5 and J usage is TRBJ1-2, with 10 bases aligning to TRBD1. The CDR3 extends over 15 amino acids. J lost 5 bases, V lost 7 bases, and 10 bases had no gene match. Germline values: CDR1 MNHEY, CDR2 SVGAGI. CDR3 coding DNA: TGTGCCAGCATCAACCCGGGACAGGGGAGGTATGGCTACACCTTC. The encoded protein is CASINPGQGRYGYTF.

The genes are TRBV30 and TRBJ1-3; weak D call: TRBD1 (6 bases). CDR1 GTSNPN and CDR2 SVGIG come from the germline V gene (reference sequence). Trimming took off 5 bases at V and 4 bases at J, with 6 bases between the two ends. The CDR3 covers 11 residues. The CDR3 loop reads CAWDRGNTIYF. CDR3 DNA sequence: TGTGCCTGGGACAGGGGAAACACCATATATTTT.

The V call is TRBV10-3, the J call TRBJ1-6; D is possibly TRBD1 (6 bases). This CDR3 is 14 amino acids long. Trimming took 2 bases from V and 11 from J, leaving 13 bases between them. Germline CDR1 ENHRY, CDR2 SYGVKD. The CDR3 spells CAISEEGQLTPLHF. The CDR3 DNA reads as TGTGCCATCAGTGAGGAGGGACAATTAACACCCCTCCACTTT.